Listed here are 23 T cell receptor beta chains from one sample, sequenced in a study of T cell responses to AZD1222 COVID-19 vaccine. Produced via immunoSEQ multiplex PCR; TCRdb's table is partial and in-frame only. The data show approximately 99,000 clones, 87% seen once. Sample: peripheral blood, taken on day 0 of AZD1222 vaccination. These TCRs come from an adult in good health.

The rearrangement joins TRBV6-5 to TRBJ1-1, with D perhaps matching TRBD1 (6 bases). CDR3 length equals 15 residues. Germline V lookup: CDR1 MNHEY, CDR2 SVGAGI. V lost 8 bases and J lost 0, with 16 bases in between. CDR3 region: CASSPWGALNTEAFF. The DNA for the CDR3 is TGTGCCAGCTCCCCCTGGGGGGCCTTGAACACTGAAGCTTTCTTT.

The V and J genes are TRBV5-1 and TRBJ2-1; D is perhaps TRBD1 (6 bases). This CDR3 has 15 residues. CDR1 is SGHRS and CDR2 is YFSETQ in the germline V gene. Trimming removed 4 bases from V and 6 bases from J, with 17 bases in between. The CDR3 DNA sequence: TGCGCCAGCAGCGAAACTGCAGGGGTAGGCAATGAGCAGTTCTTC. This translates into CASSETAGVGNEQFF.

The chain has TRBV18 and TRBJ2-6; D call uncertain. V was cut by 4 bases and J by 0 bases, with 4 bases left in between. CDR1 is KGHSH and CDR2 is LQKENI in the germline V gene. The CDR3 length is 14 residues. The CDR3 spells CASSRPSGANVLTF. CDR3 sequence (DNA): TGTGCCAGCTCACGGCCCTCTGGGGCCAACGTCCTGACTTTC.

With respect to this clone: Compared with germline, one end of the junction differs, possibly owing to a read error. The chain joins TRBV5-1 to TRBJ1-3; possibly TRBD1 for D (6 bases). The germline gives CDR1 SGHRS, CDR2 YFSETQ. CDR3 length: 14 amino acids. The CDR3 here is CASSQGTTGNTIYF. The CDR3 DNA reads as TGTGCCAGCAGCCAGGGGACAACGGGAAACACCATATATTTT.

The rearrangement joins TRBV10-3 to TRBJ1-2, with D possibly matching TRBD1 (6 bases). Germline V CDR1 and CDR2: ENHRY, SYGVKD. Between the trimmed V and J ends, which lost 7 bases and 3 bases, there was a span of 9 bases. The CDR3 contains 12 residues. The CDR3 coding sequence is TGTGCCATCAACGGGGGCTACTATGGCTACACCTTC. Protein: CAINGGYYGYTF.

The V gene is TRBV20-1, the J gene TRBJ2-3, with D unresolved. Germline V gene sequence: CDR1 DFQATT, CDR2 SNEGSKA (reference sequence). Trimming left V 2 bases short and J 0 bases short, with 0 bases between. The CDR3 length is 11 residues. Written as DNA, the CDR3 is TGCAGTGCTAGAAGCACAGATACGCAGTATTTT. Encoded protein: CSARSTDTQYF.

In nucleotides, the CDR3 is TGTGCCAGCAGTGACAGGGCAGAACCCTGGAACTATGGCTACACCTTC. It translates to CASSDRAEPWNYGYTF. The J gene is TRBJ1-2, the V gene TRBV6-4, with D uncertain. V lost 2 bases, J lost 2 bases, and 15 bases lay in between. CDR3 length equals 16 residues. CDR1 is MRHNA, CDR2 SNTAGT, per germline.

The V call is TRBV7-8, the J call TRBJ1-1; no firm D call. CDR3 length: 13 amino acids. Per germline, CDR1 SGHVS and CDR2 FQNEAQ. V lost 5 bases to trimming and J lost 11 bases, with 18 bases between them. CDR3 loop: CASSPQTATRAFF. CDR3 nucleotides: TGTGCCAGCAGCCCCCAAACTGCGACTAGGGCTTTCTTT.

The chain has TRBV6-6 and TRBJ1-3, with TRBD1 identical over 7 bases. CDR1 and CDR2 (germline): MNHNY, SVGAGI (reference sequence). The CDR3 is 14 residues long. V dropped 5 bases and J dropped 0; count of bases not matched to a gene: 1. CDR3 sequence reads: CASSDRDSGNTIYF. CDR3 nucleotide sequence: TGTGCCAGCAGTGACAGGGACTCTGGAAACACCATATATTTT.

In its sample, this clone was seen a few times. The chain uses TRBV29-1 and TRBJ2-7; D unresolved. This CDR3 region has 13 residues. Trimming cost V 0 bases and J 4 bases, with 10 bases left between them. The germline V gene has CDR1 SQVTM and CDR2 ANQGSEA. This CDR3 reads CSVEDRAKYEQYF. The CDR3 bases are TGCAGCGTTGAAGATAGGGCAAAATACGAGCAGTACTTC.

The chain combines TRBV7-3 with TRBJ1-1; D may be TRBD1 (5 bases). Trimming stripped 5 bases from V and 5 bases from J, with 12 bases between. CDR3 size: 13 residues. Germline CDR1 and CDR2: SGHTA and FQGTGA. In DNA form, the CDR3 reads TGTGCCAGCAGCACGAGGGGCGGAACTGAAGCTTTCTTT. Its protein is CASSTRGGTEAFF.

Only one count was recorded for this clone. This rearrangement joins TRBV5-1 to TRBJ1-1; D unclear. The CDR3 is made up of 14 amino acids. In germline, CDR1 is SGHRS, CDR2 YFSETQ. V lost 1 base and J lost 1, with 8 bases in between. CDR3 sequence (DNA): TGCGCCAGCAGCTTGAGAACCAAGAACACTGAAGCTTTCTTT. Translation gives CASSLRTKNTEAFF.

The chain links TRBV6-2 or TRBV6-3 to TRBJ1-2; TRBD1 aligns across 8 bases. In germline, CDR1 is MNHEY, CDR2 SVGEGT. The J segment lost 1 base and the V segment lost 5 bases, leaving 9 bases of the junction unmatched. This CDR3 is built from 16 residues. The CDR3 spells CASSVAGTGHNYGYTF. Written as DNA, the CDR3 is TGTGCCAGCAGTGTAGCTGGGACAGGTCATAACTATGGCTACACCTTC.

This chain links TRBV3-1 (or the pseudogene TRBV3-2) with TRBJ2-5; 7 nucleotides line up with TRBD1. After removal of 4 bases from V and 0 bases from J, the junction contained 5 bases not matched to a gene. The CDR3 is made up of 15 amino acids. CDR1 is LGHDT, CDR2 YNNKEL, per germline (reference sequence). DNA of the CDR3: TGTGCCAGCAGCCTACTGACAGGGTACCAAGAGACCCAGTACTTC. Amino acid sequence: CASSLLTGYQETQYF.

This clone was found once. V and J are TRBV19 and TRBJ1-5, with unresolved D. The CDR3 spans 16 residues. CDR1 and CDR2 (germline): LNHDA, SQIVND (reference sequence). The ends were cut back, 0 bases at V and 4 bases at J, with 13 bases in the middle. CDR3: CASSIDAYQPNQPQHF. The CDR3 coding sequence is TGTGCCAGTAGTATAGATGCATACCAGCCGAATCAGCCCCAGCATTTT.

This chain uses TRBV6-4 with TRBJ1-5, with D unresolved. Trimming pared 6 bases from V and 9 bases from J, leaving 27 bases between. This CDR3 has 17 amino acids. Looked up from germline, CDR1 is MRHNA and CDR2 is SNTAGT. The CDR3 DNA reads TGTGCCAGCAGCTACGAAGAGGTCCAATCTGATGTTCGGCCCCAGCATTTT. It encodes CASSYEEVQSDVRPQHF.

The V gene is TRBV7-2, the J gene TRBJ1-1; D is uncertain. Trimming removed 4 bases from V and 2 bases from J, with 8 bases in between. The CDR3 spans 13 residues. From germline, CDR1 is SGHTA and CDR2 FQGNSA. The CDR3 loop is CASSSTPNTEAFF. The CDR3 bases are TGTGCCAGCAGCTCAACGCCAAACACTGAAGCTTTCTTT.

The rearrangement links TRBV11-2 to TRBJ2-3; 7 bases map to TRBD2. Germline V lookup: CDR1 SGHAT, CDR2 FQNNGV. This CDR3 is built from 15 residues. The ends lost 2 bases at V and 0 bases at J; junction bases unmatched: 2. The CDR3 loop reads CASSLRGGSTDTQYF. Here the CDR3 DNA reads TGTGCCAGCAGCTTACGCGGGGGTAGCACAGATACGCAGTATTTT.

The CDR3 sequence is CASSWTSGITDTQYF. The CDR3 nucleotides read TGTGCCAGCTCCTGGACTAGCGGAATCACAGATACGCAGTATTTT. This chain links TRBV9 with TRBJ2-3, with 10 nucleotides matching TRBD2. The germline V gene has CDR1 SGDLS and CDR2 YYNGEE. This CDR3 contains 15 residues. Germline trimming cut 7 bases from V and 2 bases from J; bases unmatched to any gene: 7.

The chain is built from TRBV19 and TRBJ2-1, with D unresolved. V dropped 7 bases and J dropped 7 bases, with 20 bases sitting between them. Germline V gene data show CDR1 as LNHDA and CDR2 as SQIVND (reference sequence). The CDR3 has 15 residues. CDR3 loop: CASTDLLAQWNEQFF. CDR3 nucleotide sequence: TGTGCCAGTACAGACTTGCTTGCTCAGTGGAATGAGCAGTTCTTC.

The V gene is TRBV6-6, the J gene TRBJ2-5; D is unclear. Germline-derived CDR1 and CDR2 are MNHNY and SVGAGI (reference sequence). V was cut by 1 base and J by 3 bases, with 6 bases left in between. The CDR3 spans 13 residues. CDR3: CASSYYQEETQYF. The CDR3 nucleotides read TGTGCCAGCAGTTACTACCAGGAAGAGACCCAGTACTTC.

V gene TRBV29-1 combines with J gene TRBJ1-4; 7 bases map to TRBD1. Germline V gene lookup returns CDR1 SQVTM and CDR2 ANQGSEA. This CDR3 is 14 amino acids long. Trimming removed 3 bases from V and 4 bases from J; junction bases left unmatched: 5. CDR3 DNA sequence: TGCAGCGTTGAGGGGACAGCCGATAATGAAAAACTGTTTTTT. Translating gives CSVEGTADNEKLFF. The complete variable domain, with remaining parts taken from reference TRBV29-1 and TRBJ1-4, reads SAVISQKPSRDICQRGTSLTIQCQVDSQVTMMFWYRQQPGQSLTLIATANQGSEATYESGFVIDKFPISRPNLTFSTLTVSNMSPEDSSIYLCSVEGTADNEKLFFGSGTQLSVL.

The rearrangement uses TRBV27 and TRBJ2-3; TRBD2 agrees at 9 bases. The ends lost 4 bases at V and 3 bases at J; junction bases unmatched: 8. Per germline, CDR1 MNHEY and CDR2 SMNVEV (reference sequence). The CDR3 spans 16 residues. CDR3 protein: CASSWSGSGRTDTQYF. The CDR3 DNA reads as TGTGCCAGCAGTTGGAGTGGTAGCGGGAGAACAGATACGCAGTATTTT.